The rows below give T cell receptor beta chains drawn from one sample of a study of cytomegalovirus exposure and HLA in healthy donors. Clones were read by immunoSEQ multiplex PCR, and TCRdb kept only the in-frame ones, dropping some. Seen here are 150,000 to 250,000 clones, around three quarters observed once, and the top ten hold nearly 4.5%. Sequencing used PBMCs. Receptors were obtained from a woman in her twenties or thirties in good health and CMV-seropositive. CDR3s include the opening cysteine and the closing phenylalanine or tryptophan. The D gene is left open where the match is weak. A row's size may be missing; if present it is once, few, many or a size class.

clone_size: -; v_call: TRBV9; d_call: -; j_call: TRBJ1-6; cdr3_aa: CASSVGDTSNSPLHF; cdr3_nt: TGTGCCAGCAGCGTAGGGGACACGTCTAATTCACCCCTCCACTTT
clone_size: once; v_call: TRBV30; d_call: TRBD1; j_call: TRBJ1-1; cdr3_aa: CAWSPGTGVTEAFF; cdr3_nt: TGTGCCTGGAGTCCCGGGACAGGGGTAACTGAAGCTTTCTTT
clone_size: -; v_call: TRBV12-5; d_call: TRBD1; j_call: TRBJ1-5; cdr3_aa: CASGLALTGPQIAPRNQPQHF; cdr3_nt: TGTGCTAGTGGTTTGGCATTGACAGGGCCGCAGATCGCTCCGCGCAATCAGCCCCAGCATTTT
clone_size: -; v_call: TRBV6-5; d_call: -; j_call: TRBJ1-2; cdr3_aa: CASSYAPQDKNYGYTF; cdr3_nt: TGTGCCAGCAGTTACGCCCCCCAGGACAAGAACTATGGCTATACCTTC
clone_size: -; v_call: TRBV25-1; d_call: TRBD2; j_call: TRBJ2-5; cdr3_aa: CASTLAGMGETQYF; cdr3_nt: TGTGCCAGCACACTAGCGGGGATGGGAGAGACCCAGTACTTC
clone_size: -; v_call: TRBV5-4; d_call: -; j_call: TRBJ1-2; cdr3_aa: CASSLVPLQGEGYTF; cdr3_nt: TGTGCCAGCAGCTTGGTTCCCCTACAGGGAGAGGGCTACACCTTC
clone_size: -; v_call: TRBV5-6; d_call: -; j_call: TRBJ2-5; cdr3_aa: CASTDRGAGGETQYF; cdr3_nt: TGTGCCAGCACCGACCGGGGGGCCGGGGGGGAGACCCAGTACTTC
clone_size: -; v_call: TRBV6-5; d_call: TRBD2; j_call: TRBJ2-7; cdr3_aa: CATSVSAGGTYEQYF; cdr3_nt: TGTGCCACTTCCGTCTCGGCGGGGGGAACCTACGAGCAGTACTTC
clone_size: few; v_call: TRBV5-1; d_call: -; j_call: TRBJ1-1; cdr3_aa: CASSLRSSDTEAFF; cdr3_nt: TGCGCCAGCAGCCTGCGGAGTAGCGACACTGAAGCTTTCTTT
clone_size: -; v_call: TRBV4-1; d_call: TRBD2; j_call: TRBJ2-1; cdr3_aa: CASSQDRGRGNEQFF; cdr3_nt: TGCGCCAGCAGCCAAGATCGTGGGAGGGGCAATGAGCAGTTCTTC
clone_size: few; v_call: TRBV5-6; d_call: TRBD1; j_call: TRBJ1-2; cdr3_aa: CASSHKGQGTGYTF; cdr3_nt: TGTGCCAGCAGCCACAAGGGACAGGGGACCGGCTACACCTTC
clone_size: -; v_call: TRBV18; d_call: -; j_call: TRBJ1-5; cdr3_aa: CASSPRSPGIDQPQHF; cdr3_nt: TGTGCCAGCTCACCACGCTCTCCAGGGATCGATCAGCCCCAGCATTTT
clone_size: once; v_call: TRBV20-1; d_call: -; j_call: TRBJ2-3; cdr3_aa: CSGGRDTQYF; cdr3_nt: TGCAGTGGTGGGAGAGATACGCAGTATTTT
clone_size: -; v_call: TRBV25-1; d_call: -; j_call: TRBJ1-3; cdr3_aa: CASVSPTEPGNTIYF; cdr3_nt: TGTGCCAGCGTAAGCCCGACAGAGCCTGGAAACACCATATATTTT
clone_size: -; v_call: TRBV12-5; d_call: -; j_call: TRBJ1-2; cdr3_aa: CASGLARVGINGYTF; cdr3_nt: TGTGCTAGTGGTTTGGCGAGGGTAGGGATCAATGGCTACACCTTC
clone_size: -; v_call: TRBV11-2; d_call: -; j_call: TRBJ1-1; cdr3_aa: CASSLVGGGTEAFF; cdr3_nt: TGTGCCAGCAGCTTAGTTGGCGGAGGCACTGAAGCTTTCTTT
clone_size: few; v_call: TRBV7-2; d_call: TRBD2; j_call: TRBJ2-7; cdr3_aa: CASSLMGLAHEQYF; cdr3_nt: TGTGCCAGCAGCTTAATGGGACTAGCTCACGAGCAGTACTTC
clone_size: -; v_call: TRBV5-1; d_call: -; j_call: TRBJ1-2; cdr3_aa: CASSFSARLGGYTF; cdr3_nt: TGCGCCAGCAGCTTTTCAGCGCGGCTCGGTGGCTACACCTTC
clone_size: -; v_call: TRBV7-9; d_call: -; j_call: TRBJ2-3; cdr3_aa: CASGGRGADTQYF; cdr3_nt: TGTGCCAGCGGCGGCAGGGGGGCAGATACGCAGTATTTT
clone_size: -; v_call: TRBV5-5; d_call: -; j_call: TRBJ1-2; cdr3_aa: CASSLGARSSGYTF; cdr3_nt: TGTGCCAGCAGCTTGGGCGCGAGGTCCTCTGGCTACACCTTC
clone_size: -; v_call: TRBV6-5; d_call: -; j_call: TRBJ1-2; cdr3_aa: CASSYSNPGNKYGYTF; cdr3_nt: TGTGCCAGCAGTTACTCGAATCCAGGGAATAAATATGGCTACACCTTC
clone_size: -; v_call: TRBV5-1; d_call: TRBD2; j_call: TRBJ2-1; cdr3_aa: CASSGGTSWANEQFF; cdr3_nt: TGCGCCAGCAGCGGGGGGACTAGCTGGGCCAATGAGCAGTTCTTC
clone_size: -; v_call: TRBV30; d_call: TRBD1; j_call: TRBJ1-5; cdr3_aa: CAWTQGAHQPQHF; cdr3_nt: TGTGCCTGGACACAGGGGGCTCATCAGCCCCAGCATTTT
clone_size: -; v_call: TRBV15; d_call: -; j_call: TRBJ2-2; cdr3_aa: CATSRFPRQGRATGELFF; cdr3_nt: TGTGCCACCAGCAGATTCCCCCGGCAGGGGAGGGCCACCGGGGAGCTGTTTTTT
clone_size: -; v_call: TRBV4-1; d_call: -; j_call: TRBJ1-2; cdr3_aa: CASSQGKTGSYGYTF; cdr3_nt: TGCGCCAGCAGCCAAGGGAAGACAGGCAGCTATGGCTACACCTTC
clone_size: -; v_call: TRBV4-3; d_call: -; j_call: TRBJ1-2; cdr3_aa: CASSQAQGGIDGYTF; cdr3_nt: TGCGCCAGCAGCCAGGCCCAGGGTGGTATAGACGGCTACACCTTC
clone_size: -; v_call: TRBV5-1; d_call: TRBD1; j_call: TRBJ1-2; cdr3_aa: CASSVSGTGVLSGYTF; cdr3_nt: TGCGCCAGCAGCGTATCCGGGACAGGGGTCTTAAGTGGCTACACCTTC
clone_size: -; v_call: TRBV29-1; d_call: -; j_call: TRBJ1-1; cdr3_aa: CSGARRPKGEAFF; cdr3_nt: TGCAGCGGTGCCCGTAGACCGAAGGGGGAAGCTTTCTTT
clone_size: -; v_call: TRBV7-2; d_call: -; j_call: TRBJ1-2; cdr3_aa: CASSLRGAGGDYGYTF; cdr3_nt: TGTGCCAGCAGCTTAAGGGGGGCGGGGGGCGACTATGGCTACACCTTC
clone_size: -; v_call: TRBV27; d_call: -; j_call: TRBJ2-5; cdr3_aa: CASSKARQDWTQYF; cdr3_nt: TGTGCCAGCAGCAAGGCCCGACAAGATTGGACCCAGTACTTC
clone_size: -; v_call: TRBV19; d_call: TRBD1; j_call: TRBJ2-6; cdr3_aa: CASRKSGTGVQAGWGANVLTF; cdr3_nt: TGTGCCAGTAGAAAGTCCGGGACAGGCGTTCAAGCGGGCTGGGGGGCCAACGTCCTGACTTTC
clone_size: -; v_call: TRBV9; d_call: TRBD1; j_call: TRBJ2-7; cdr3_aa: CASSGGTGPYEQYF; cdr3_nt: TGTGCCAGCAGCGGCGGGACAGGACCCTACGAGCAGTACTTC
clone_size: -; v_call: TRBV27; d_call: -; j_call: TRBJ1-6; cdr3_aa: CASSFGGLPLHF; cdr3_nt: TGTGCCAGCAGTTTCGGGGGATTACCCCTCCACTTT
clone_size: -; v_call: TRBV4-2; d_call: TRBD2; j_call: TRBJ2-1; cdr3_aa: CASSPTLAGGPYEQFF; cdr3_nt: TGTGCCAGCAGCCCCACACTAGCGGGAGGGCCCTATGAGCAGTTCTTC
clone_size: -; v_call: TRBV7-9; d_call: -; j_call: TRBJ1-2; cdr3_aa: CASSLEGPSGGYTF; cdr3_nt: TGTGCCAGCAGCTTAGAGGGGCCATCAGGTGGCTACACCTTC
clone_size: few; v_call: TRBV6-1; d_call: -; j_call: TRBJ2-7; cdr3_aa: CASSEARRDEQYF; cdr3_nt: TGTGCCAGCAGTGAAGCTCGCCGAGACGAGCAGTACTTC
clone_size: few; v_call: TRBV28; d_call: -; j_call: TRBJ2-2; cdr3_aa: CASSHRLRVPHGELFF; cdr3_nt: TGTGCCAGCAGCCATCGCCTGCGGGTCCCACATGGGGAGCTGTTTTTT
clone_size: -; v_call: TRBV7-9; d_call: -; j_call: TRBJ2-7; cdr3_aa: CASSFWVTGSYEQYF; cdr3_nt: TGTGCCAGCAGCTTTTGGGTGACAGGTTCCTACGAGCAGTACTTC
clone_size: once; v_call: TRBV7-9; d_call: -; j_call: TRBJ1-1; cdr3_aa: CASSRDILQALNTEAFF; cdr3_nt: TGTGCCAGCAGCCGAGACATCTTGCAAGCCCTTAACACTGAAGCTTTCTTT
clone_size: -; v_call: TRBV18; d_call: TRBD1; j_call: TRBJ1-2; cdr3_aa: CASSPTGDINYGYTF; cdr3_nt: TGTGCCAGCTCACCCACAGGGGACATAAACTATGGCTACACCTTC
clone_size: few; v_call: TRBV4-1; d_call: -; j_call: TRBJ2-7; cdr3_aa: CASSQAADSSYEQYF; cdr3_nt: TGCGCCAGCAGCCAAGCGGCGGATAGCTCCTACGAGCAGTACTTC
clone_size: -; v_call: TRBV7-9; d_call: TRBD1; j_call: TRBJ2-7; cdr3_aa: CASSLAAGGEQYF; cdr3_nt: TGTGCCAGCAGCTTAGCCGCAGGGGGCGAGCAGTACTTC
clone_size: -; v_call: TRBV2; d_call: -; j_call: TRBJ1-5; cdr3_aa: CASSELGGVGQPQHF; cdr3_nt: TGTGCCAGCAGTGAACTGGGGGGGGTTGGTCAGCCCCAGCATTTT
clone_size: -; v_call: TRBV7-9; d_call: TRBD2; j_call: TRBJ2-1; cdr3_aa: CASSSYPSLAGDHNEQFF; cdr3_nt: TGTGCCAGCAGCTCCTACCCCTCACTAGCGGGGGACCACAATGAGCAGTTCTTC
clone_size: -; v_call: TRBV5-5; d_call: -; j_call: TRBJ2-7; cdr3_aa: CASSLGRFFSYEQYF; cdr3_nt: TGTGCCAGCAGCTTGGGTCGGTTCTTCTCCTACGAGCAGTACTTC
clone_size: few; v_call: TRBV5-1; d_call: TRBD2; j_call: TRBJ2-7; cdr3_aa: CASSLTAGDYYEQYF; cdr3_nt: TGCGCCAGCAGCTTGACAGCGGGAGACTACTACGAGCAGTACTTC
clone_size: -; v_call: TRBV11-2; d_call: TRBD1; j_call: TRBJ2-5; cdr3_aa: CASSVDRGLEYF; cdr3_nt: TGTGCCAGCAGCGTCGACAGGGGGCTTGAGTACTTC
clone_size: -; v_call: TRBV27; d_call: -; j_call: TRBJ2-7; cdr3_aa: CASRARSSYEQYF; cdr3_nt: TGTGCCAGCAGAGCGCGGAGCTCCTACGAGCAGTACTTC
clone_size: -; v_call: TRBV5-1; d_call: -; j_call: TRBJ2-1; cdr3_aa: CASSLVFGRGNNEQFF; cdr3_nt: TGCGCCAGCAGCTTGGTTTTCGGGAGAGGAAACAATGAGCAGTTCTTC
clone_size: few; v_call: TRBV27; d_call: -; j_call: TRBJ1-6; cdr3_aa: CASSLSGRVNNSPLHF; cdr3_nt: TGTGCCAGCAGTTTATCCGGCAGGGTAAATAATTCACCCCTCCACTTT
clone_size: -; v_call: TRBV27; d_call: -; j_call: TRBJ2-5; cdr3_aa: CASSRNQGRGETQYF; cdr3_nt: TGTGCCAGCAGCCGAAACCAGGGGCGGGGGGAGACCCAGTACTTC
clone_size: -; v_call: TRBV19; d_call: -; j_call: TRBJ1-5; cdr3_aa: CASSPGTQPGGNQPQHF; cdr3_nt: TGTGCCAGTAGTCCCGGGACTCAACCAGGAGGCAATCAGCCCCAGCATTTT
clone_size: -; v_call: TRBV30; d_call: -; j_call: TRBJ1-3; cdr3_aa: CAWNEVISGNTIYF; cdr3_nt: TGTGCCTGGAACGAGGTAATCTCTGGAAACACCATATATTTT
clone_size: -; v_call: TRBV10-3; d_call: TRBD2; j_call: TRBJ2-5; cdr3_aa: CAISEGPGLAGQETQYF; cdr3_nt: TGTGCCATCAGTGAGGGACCGGGACTAGCGGGGCAAGAGACCCAGTACTTC
clone_size: -; v_call: TRBV14; d_call: TRBD1; j_call: TRBJ1-1; cdr3_aa: CASIFRDRGENTEAFF; cdr3_nt: TGTGCCAGCATTTTCCGGGACAGGGGGGAGAACACTGAAGCTTTCTTT
clone_size: -; v_call: TRBV19; d_call: TRBD1; j_call: TRBJ1-4; cdr3_aa: CASREGQGYEKLFF; cdr3_nt: TGTGCCAGTAGAGAGGGACAGGGGTATGAAAAACTGTTTTTT
clone_size: -; v_call: TRBV25-1; d_call: TRBD1; j_call: TRBJ1-2; cdr3_aa: CASSDLDRAYGYTF; cdr3_nt: TGTGCCAGCAGTGATCTGGACAGGGCCTATGGCTACACCTTC
clone_size: once; v_call: TRBV5-4; d_call: -; j_call: TRBJ1-1; cdr3_aa: CASSSGINTEAFF; cdr3_nt: TGTGCCAGCAGCTCAGGGATAAACACTGAAGCTTTCTTT
clone_size: -; v_call: TRBV4-1; d_call: TRBD1; j_call: TRBJ1-1; cdr3_aa: CASTTGQDPMNTEAFF; cdr3_nt: TGCGCCAGCACGACAGGACAGGACCCTATGAACACTGAAGCTTTCTTT
clone_size: -; v_call: TRBV4-2; d_call: -; j_call: TRBJ2-4; cdr3_aa: CASSPKGPEANIQYF; cdr3_nt: TGTGCCAGCAGCCCAAAGGGCCCGGAGGCTAACATTCAGTACTTC